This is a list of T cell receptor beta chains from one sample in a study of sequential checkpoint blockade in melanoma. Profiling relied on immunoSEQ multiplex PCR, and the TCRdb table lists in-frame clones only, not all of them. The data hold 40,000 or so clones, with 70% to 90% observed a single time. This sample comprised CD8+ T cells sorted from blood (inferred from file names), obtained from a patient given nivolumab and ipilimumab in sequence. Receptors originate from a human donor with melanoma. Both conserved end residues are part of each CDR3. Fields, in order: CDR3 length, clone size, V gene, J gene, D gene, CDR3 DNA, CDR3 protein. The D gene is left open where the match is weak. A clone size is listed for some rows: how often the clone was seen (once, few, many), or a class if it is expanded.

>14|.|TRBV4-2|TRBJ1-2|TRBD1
TGTGCCAGCACCGGACAGGGATCCTTCTATGGCTACACCTTC
CASTGQGSFYGYTF
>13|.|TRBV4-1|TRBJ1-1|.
TGCGCCAGCAGCCCGCAGTTGAACACTGAAGCTTTCTTT
CASSPQLNTEAFF
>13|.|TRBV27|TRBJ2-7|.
TGTGCCAGCAGCCCCGGGACTGGATACGAGCAGTACTTC
CASSPGTGYEQYF
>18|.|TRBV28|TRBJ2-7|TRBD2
TGTGCCAGCAGCACTACTAGCGGGAGTTCCTCCAGCTCCTACGAGCAGTACTTC
CASSTTSGSSSSSYEQYF
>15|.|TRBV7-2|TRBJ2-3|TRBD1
TGTGCCAGCAGCTATTCGACAGGGGTGTCAGATACGCAGTATTTT
CASSYSTGVSDTQYF
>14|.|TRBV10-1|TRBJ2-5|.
TGCGCCAGCAACCCACCCGCTAGGCAAGAGACCCAGTACTTC
CASNPPARQETQYF
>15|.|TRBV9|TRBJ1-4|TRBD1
TGTGCCAGCAGCGCGACAGACAGGGGAGAAGAAAAACTGTTTTTT
CASSATDRGEEKLFF
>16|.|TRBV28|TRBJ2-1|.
.
CASTSGDPLILYEQFF
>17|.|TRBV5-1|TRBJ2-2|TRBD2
TGCGCCAGCAGCTTGGCCGCGGGGGGCCGAAACACCGGGGAGCTGTTTTTT
CASSLAAGGRNTGELFF
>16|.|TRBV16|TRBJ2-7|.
TGTGCCAGCAGCCACTATCCAGGCGTTTTCCACTACGAGCAGTACTTC
CASSHYPGVFHYEQYF
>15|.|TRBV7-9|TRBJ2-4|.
TGTGCCAGCAGGGGCAAAGGGGGATTAGGCGACATTCAGTACTTC
CASRGKGGLGDIQYF
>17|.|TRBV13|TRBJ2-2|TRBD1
TGTGCCAGCAGCCCCATCCGGGACAGGGGGAACACCGGGGAGCTGTTTTTT
CASSPIRDRGNTGELFF
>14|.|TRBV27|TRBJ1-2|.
TGTGCCAGCAGCCCGGGGGGGGGCGACTATGGCTACACCTTC
CASSPGGGDYGYTF
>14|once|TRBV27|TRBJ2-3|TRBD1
TGTGCCAGCAGGCTCGGGACAGACACAGATACGCAGTATTTT
CASRLGTDTDTQYF
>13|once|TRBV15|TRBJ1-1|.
TGTGCCACTCGAGGGCTGGGGAACACTGAAGCTTTCTTT
CATRGLGNTEAFF
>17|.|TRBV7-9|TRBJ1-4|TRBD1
TGTGCCAGCAGCAAAAGAACAGGGGTTACAGCTAATGAAAAACTGTTTTTT
CASSKRTGVTANEKLFF
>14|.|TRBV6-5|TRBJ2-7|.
TGTGCCAGCAGTTACTCCAGGGGCGCGTACGAGCAGTACTTC
CASSYSRGAYEQYF
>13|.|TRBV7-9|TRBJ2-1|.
TGTGCCAGCAGCTTAGGGGGGCGCAATGAGCAGTTCTTC
CASSLGGRNEQFF
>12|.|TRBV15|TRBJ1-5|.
TGTGCCACCAGCACCCCCCTTCAGCCCCAGCATTTT
CATSTPLQPQHF
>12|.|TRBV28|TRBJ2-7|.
TGTGCCAGCAGGCAGGGTACCTACGAGCAGTACTTC
CASRQGTYEQYF
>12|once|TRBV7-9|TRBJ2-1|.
TGTGCCAGCAGCGGAGTAGGGGTTGAGCAGTTCTTC
CASSGVGVEQFF
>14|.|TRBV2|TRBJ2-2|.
TGTGCCAGCAGTGGATCTAGCGTCACCGGGGAGCTGTTTTTT
CASSGSSVTGELFF
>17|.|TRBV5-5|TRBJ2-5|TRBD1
TGTGCCAGCAGCTTGGACATAACGGCCGGGACAGAAGAGACCCAGTACTTC
CASSLDITAGTEETQYF
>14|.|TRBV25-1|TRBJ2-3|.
TGTGCCAGCAGTGAAGGCGGAGGCGGAGATACGCAGTATTTT
CASSEGGGGDTQYF
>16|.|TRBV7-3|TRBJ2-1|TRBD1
TGTGCCAGCAGCCCCGAGCCGGGACAGGGAGACAATGAGCAGTTCTTC
CASSPEPGQGDNEQFF
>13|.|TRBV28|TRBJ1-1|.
TGTGCCAGCAGTTTCAGAATAACCACTGAAGCTTTCTTT
CASSFRITTEAFF
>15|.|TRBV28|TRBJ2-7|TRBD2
TGTGCCAGCAGTCTCAAACTTCTAGCGGGGGGAGATCAGTACTTC
CASSLKLLAGGDQYF
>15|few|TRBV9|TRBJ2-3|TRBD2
TGTGCCAGCAGCGTCATAGCGGGAGACACAGATACGCAGTATTTT
CASSVIAGDTDTQYF
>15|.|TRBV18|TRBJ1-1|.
TGTGCCAGCTCACCCTCACGGGGGGGCTGGTCTGAAGCTTTCTTT
CASSPSRGGWSEAFF
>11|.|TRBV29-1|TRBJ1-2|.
TGCAGCGTTGAAGTTGAAGGACCCCGGGACTTC
CSVEVEGPRDF